These 8 T cell receptor beta chains share one sample of origin, sequenced in a study of cytomegalovirus exposure and HLA in healthy donors. The study ran its PCR with 60 Vbeta and 13 Jbeta primers. Only in-frame clones appear in the TCRdb table, and some are missing; sequencing was by immunoSEQ multiplex PCR. The data hold around 160,000 clones, with approximately 82% observed a single time. The sequencing input was PBMCs. These receptors originate from a woman aged 40 to 55 in good health and CMV-seropositive.

Comments on this clone: One junction end disagrees with the germline gene, perhaps due to a read error. J is TRBJ1-1 and V is TRBV7-9; TRBD1 aligns across 11 bases. The CDR3 runs 16 residues. Germline values: CDR1 SEHNR, CDR2 FQNEAQ (reference sequence). CDR3 loop: CSSSLDLGTGGTEAFF. In nucleotides, the CDR3 is TGTTCCAGCAGCTTAGATCTCGGGACAGGGGGCACTGAAGCTTTCTTT.

The chain links TRBV10-3 to TRBJ2-3; 9 bases match TRBD1. The CDR3 has 13 amino acids. With 6 bases clipped from V and 3 bases from J, the junction kept 1 base outside the gene matches. Germline V gene lookup returns CDR1 ENHRY and CDR2 SYGVKD. In nucleotides, the CDR3 is TGTGCCATCAGGGACAGGGGTACAGATACGCAGTATTTT. Amino acids: CAIRDRGTDTQYF.

The rearrangement joins TRBV19 to TRBJ2-5, with 9 bases that match TRBD1. The closer fit of TRBJ2-7 to the DNA end suggests the J call may be wrong. This CDR3 is 14 amino acids long. Looked up from germline, CDR1 is LNHDA and CDR2 is SQIVND (reference sequence). This CDR3 reads CASSPRDRVYEQYF. For the CDR3, the DNA is TGTGCCAGTAGTCCCCGGGACAGGGTGTACGAGCAGTACTTC.

This clone was recorded only once. The chain joins TRBV5-5 to TRBJ2-1, with 8 nucleotides matching TRBD2. V was clipped by 5 bases and J by 4 bases; unmatched bases: 17. Germline lookup yields CDR1 SGHKS and CDR2 YYEKEE (reference sequence). The CDR3 is 18 residues long. CDR3 sequence reads: CASSNVVTGGVSYNEQFF. The DNA of the CDR3 is TGTGCCAGCAGTAACGTAGTGACGGGAGGGGTGTCTTACAATGAGCAGTTCTTC.

This clone has more than one count but fewer than ten. CDR3 DNA: TGTGCCAGCAGCTTAGGGGGGACTAGCGGGATTCTCATTCGGGGCGAGCAGTACTTC. Residues: CASSLGGTSGILIRGEQYF. This chain joins TRBV7-8 and TRBJ2-7; 13 bases line up with TRBD2. Germline V gene lookup returns CDR1 SGHVS and CDR2 FQNEAQ. V shed 1 base, J shed 6 bases, and the junction held 15 bases outside the gene matches. The CDR3 is 19 residues long.

This clone was seen a single time. The chain recombines TRBV11-1 with TRBJ1-5; no clear D. V lost 2 bases, J lost 0 bases, and 8 bases lay in between. Germline loops: CDR1 SGHAT, CDR2 FQDESV (reference sequence). The CDR3 covers 15 residues. For the CDR3, the DNA is TGTGCCAGCAGCTTAAGCGGGGATAGCAATCAGCCCCAGCATTTT. Translating gives CASSLSGDSNQPQHF.

V is TRBV5-1 and J is TRBJ1-3; 9 bases line up with TRBD1. The CDR3 loop spans 16 amino acids. Germline V gives CDR1 SGHRS, CDR2 YFSETQ. J lost 9 bases, V lost 0 bases, and 10 bases had no gene match. Here the CDR3 DNA reads TGCGCCAGCAGCTTGGCTCCGGGACAGGGAATCCTCACCATATATTTT. Residues: CASSLAPGQGILTIYF.

Written as DNA, the CDR3 is TGCGCCAGCAGCTTGGCGTCAGGGCTCTATGGCTACACCTTC. Protein product: CASSLASGLYGYTF. This sequence joins TRBV5-1 and TRBJ1-2; D is perhaps TRBD1 (5 bases). Germline V CDR1 and CDR2: SGHRS, YFSETQ. This CDR3 spans 14 amino acids. V lost 0 bases to trimming and J lost 4 bases, with 10 bases between them.